The rows below give T cell receptor beta chains drawn from one sample of a study of T cell responses to AZD1222 COVID-19 vaccine. Assay: immunoSEQ multiplex PCR; the TCRdb copy retains only in-frame clones and omits some. The repertoire includes over 110,000 clones, approximately 87% of them detected once, and 1.5% to 2% sits in the top ten. The specimen comprised peripheral blood, sampled 28 days after the second AZD1222 dose. These receptors were collected from an adult who received the AZD1222 COVID-19 vaccine. Both conserved end residues are part of each CDR3. A D gene is named only where the DNA matches it firmly. Clone sizes are given selectively: once, few, many, or a class where the clone is expanded.

V gene	clone size	J gene	D gene	CDR3 DNA	CDR3 protein
TRBV19	.	TRBJ1-3	.	TGTGCCAGTAGGAGTGAGCGTGGAAACACCATATATTTT	CASRSERGNTIYF
TRBV30	few	TRBJ2-7	.	TGTGCCTGGAGTGCCCCCTTCAGGTTAAAACCCCACTTGAGAAACGGTGAGCAGTACTTC	CAWSAPFRLKPHLRNGEQYF
TRBV4-1	.	TRBJ1-4	.	TGCGCCAGCAGCCAGACCTGGGTGGGGTCCGCTAATGAAAAACTGTTTTTT	CASSQTWVGSANEKLFF
TRBV3-1/TRBV3-2	.	TRBJ2-6	TRBD1	TGTGCCAGCAGCCCAGACAGGGGTCAATCTGGGGCCAACGTCCTGACTTTC	CASSPDRGQSGANVLTF
TRBV6-5	.	TRBJ1-5	.	TGTGCCAGCATCGGTCTGGGGGACAATCAGCCCCAGCATTTT	CASIGLGDNQPQHF
TRBV10-3	.	TRBJ1-5	.	TGTGCCATCAGTGAAGGCGGGAATCAGCCCCAGCATTTT	CAISEGGNQPQHF
TRBV6-1	.	TRBJ1-6	.	TGTGCCAGCAGTGAAGCGCGGGGGGGCTGGAATTCACCCCTCCACTTT	CASSEARGGWNSPLHF
TRBV6-2/TRBV6-3	.	TRBJ1-1	.	TGTGCCAGCAGTTCACGGAACACTGAAGCTTTCTTT	CASSSRNTEAFF
TRBV6-1	.	TRBJ1-1	.	TGTGCCAGCAGTCCGCCCCTAAACACTGAAGCTTTCTTT	CASSPPLNTEAFF
TRBV12-3/TRBV12-4	.	TRBJ2-7	.	TGTGCCAGCAGTAGGTCCGGGGTCTACGAGCAGTACTTC	CASSRSGVYEQYF
TRBV30	.	TRBJ1-2	.	TGTGCCTGGAGTAAGGGTACGGGGTTCTATGGCTACACCTTC	CAWSKGTGFYGYTF
TRBV3-1/TRBV3-2	.	TRBJ2-2	.	TGTGCCAGCAGCCAAGGTAGTGGAACCGGGGAGCTGTTTTTT	CASSQGSGTGELFF
TRBV5-5	.	TRBJ1-4	TRBD1	TGTGCCAGCAGCTCCGGACAGGGGGCCGTTAGTGGAAAACTGTTTTTT	CASSSGQGAVSGKLFF
TRBV11-1	.	TRBJ1-4	.	TGTGCCAGCAGCCCGGGGATCAGAAATGAAAAACTGTTTTTT	CASSPGIRNEKLFF
TRBV11-3	.	TRBJ2-2	TRBD1	TGTGCCAGCAGCCCCGGGACAGGGGGCTGGGCCGGGGAGCTGTTTTTT	CASSPGTGGWAGELFF
TRBV24-1	.	TRBJ2-2	.	TGTGCCACCAGTGACGCGGGGATCACCGGGGAGCTGTTTTTT	CATSDAGITGELFF
TRBV6-5	.	TRBJ1-1	.	TGTGCCAGCAGTACGGTTGGGGGGACTGAAGCTTTCTTT	CASSTVGGTEAFF
TRBV23-1	.	TRBJ1-2	.	TGCGCCAGCAGTCAACCGTGGGGAAGGGGCTACACCTTC	CASSQPWGRGYTF
TRBV5-8	.	TRBJ1-5	.	TGTGCCAGCAGCTTGCACGGGACCGGCAATCAGCCCCAGCATTTT	CASSLHGTGNQPQHF
TRBV28	.	TRBJ1-4	.	TGTGCCAGCAGAATAGGCCCTCCTAATGAAAAACTGTTTTTT	CASRIGPPNEKLFF
TRBV29-1	.	TRBJ2-7	TRBD1	TGCAGCGTTGAAGGACAGGGGACCTCCTACGAGCAGTACTTC	CSVEGQGTSYEQYF
TRBV7-2	.	TRBJ2-3	TRBD2	TGTGCCAGCAGCTTGAGGCGGGGGAGCACAGATACGCAGTATTTT	CASSLRRGSTDTQYF
TRBV28	.	TRBJ1-1	.	TGTGCCAGCAGTTTATCTGGGACCATGAACACTGAAGCTTTCTTT	CASSLSGTMNTEAFF
TRBV18	.	TRBJ1-5	.	TGTGCCAGCTCACCCGCCACGAATCAGCCCCAGCATTTT	CASSPATNQPQHF
TRBV9	.	TRBJ2-6	.	TGTGCCAGCAGCGTAGAGGGACACTCTGGGGCCAACGTCCTGACTTTC	CASSVEGHSGANVLTF
TRBV12-5	.	TRBJ2-3	TRBD1	TGTGCTAGTGGTTTGGGACAGGGAAACACAGATACGCAGTATTTT	CASGLGQGNTDTQYF
TRBV3-1/TRBV3-2	.	TRBJ1-1	.	TGTGCCAGCAGCCAAGGGGGATCGACGGTGAACACTGAAGCTTTCTTT	CASSQGGSTVNTEAFF
TRBV18	.	TRBJ1-5	TRBD1	TGTGCCAGCTCGGTAGGGACAGGCGACGTTTCTCAGCCCCAGCATTTT	CASSVGTGDVSQPQHF
TRBV15	.	TRBJ1-6	.	TGTGCCGCCAGCAAAGTGGCCACTAATTCACCCCTCCACTTT	CAASKVATNSPLHF
TRBV27	.	TRBJ1-4	TRBD1	TGTGCCAGCAGTTTTCTTGGGACAGATGAAAAACTGTTTTTT	CASSFLGTDEKLFF
TRBV10-3	.	TRBJ2-7	.	TGTGCCATCAGTGGGGGACACCGGAGCTCCTACGAGCAGTACTTC	CAISGGHRSSYEQYF
TRBV6-5	.	TRBJ1-2	.	TGTGCCAGCAGTCCGGACTACTATGGCTACACCTTC	CASSPDYYGYTF
TRBV4-2	.	TRBJ1-2	.	TGTGCCAGCAGCCAAGCCACTAACTATGGCTACACCTTC	CASSQATNYGYTF
TRBV12-3/TRBV12-4	.	TRBJ2-3	.	TGTGCCAGCAACCCAACGTGGGGTACGCAGTATTTT	CASNPTWGTQYF
TRBV7-9	.	TRBJ2-2	.	TGTGCCAGCAGCCCAGTCACCAGGGGAGGGAGGCCCGGGGAGCTGTTTTTT	CASSPVTRGGRPGELFF
TRBV24-1	.	TRBJ1-5	.	TGTGCCACCAGTTTGGGATTTCAGCCCCAGCATTTT	CATSLGFQPQHF
TRBV5-8	.	TRBJ1-1	TRBD1	TGTGCCAGCTCGACCTGGGACAGAAACACTGAAGCTTTCTTT	CASSTWDRNTEAFF
TRBV6-4	.	TRBJ2-5	TRBD2	TGTGCCAGCAAAATTAAGGTACTAGCGGGAGCTGGGCAAGAGACCCAGTACTTC	CASKIKVLAGAGQETQYF
TRBV5-4	.	TRBJ2-1	.	TGTGCCAGCAGCGTCGGTCCCAGGGAGCAGTTCTTC	CASSVGPREQFF